These 22 T cell receptor beta chains originate from one sample sequenced in a study of T-cell reconstitution after alpha-beta-depleted transplantation in children. Molecular barcoding with unique molecular identifiers was used for the TCRbeta library. TCRdb re-called the PCR reads with MiXCR, one entry per CDR3 protein. Among a few hundred thousand distinct CDR3 sequences listed, 10% to 15% were seen once. Specimen: PBMCs, mostly from graft donor cells, collected 360 days after TCRalphabeta/CD19-depleted stem cell transplant. These receptors were collected from a male patient aged 10 to 17 who had a stem cell transplant for acute myeloid leukemia, so the T cells may come from the graft donor.

This clonotype was counted many times. This chain links TRBV5-1 with TRBJ2-1; D is unresolved. V shed 1 base and J shed 9 bases, with 5 bases lying between them. The germline V gene encodes CDR1 SGHRS and CDR2 YFSETQ. The CDR3 spans 11 residues. CDR3 nucleotide sequence: TGCGCCAGCAGCTTGAAAACTGAGCAGTTCTTC. It is translated as CASSLKTEQFF.

Only a few counts were recorded for this clonotype. V usage is TRBV20-1 and J usage is TRBJ2-1; 9 nucleotides match TRBD2. The germline gives CDR1 DFQATT, CDR2 SNEGSKA (reference sequence). The J segment lost 15 bases and the V segment lost 1 base, leaving 16 bases of the junction unmatched. The CDR3 consists of 15 residues. Here the CDR3 reads CSARADPGAGGQVFF. The CDR3 DNA is TGCAGTGCTAGAGCCGATCCGGGGGCGGGAGGGCAGGTGTTCTTC.

This clonotype came up many times. The V gene is TRBV24-1, the J gene TRBJ2-7; D is unresolved. Looked up from germline, CDR1 is KGHDR and CDR2 is SFDVKD. The CDR3 consists of 12 residues. V lost 5 bases and J lost 5, with 9 bases in between. CDR3 coding DNA: TGTGCCACCAGTGTTCATGGGCACGAGCAGTACTTC. Its translation: CATSVHGHEQYF.

In this sample, this clonotype turned up many times. V and J are TRBV12-3 or TRBV12-4 and TRBJ1-1; D gene unclear. The CDR3 extends over 14 amino acids. V was clipped by 1 base and J by 2 bases, with 8 bases between them. The CDR3 loop is CASSLVGSNTEAFF. CDR3 DNA sequence: TGTGCCAGCAGTTTAGTGGGGAGTAACACTGAAGCTTTCTTT.

This clonotype has ten or more counts. The rearrangement joins TRBV19 to TRBJ2-7; no reliable D call. CDR1 and CDR2 from the germline V gene are LNHDA and SQIVND (reference sequence). The CDR3 has 12 residues. Trimming shortened V by 5 bases and J by 6 bases, and 11 bases separated the two germline ends. CDR3 loop: CASSPGFGEQYF. The CDR3 nucleotides are TGTGCCAGTAGTCCGGGCTTTGGCGAGCAGTACTTC.

This clonotype appeared a few times. V is TRBV27 and J is TRBJ2-1; the match to TRBD2 covers 9 bases. With 4 bases clipped from V and 2 bases from J, the junction kept 3 bases outside the gene matches. The length of the CDR3 is 15 residues. Per the germline V gene, CDR1 is MNHEY and CDR2 is SMNVEV (reference sequence). In nucleotides, the CDR3 is TGTGCCAGCAGTTCCGCTAGCGGGACCTACAATGAGCAGTTCTTC. It yields the protein CASSSASGTYNEQFF.

This clonotype was seen only a few times. This chain uses TRBV25-1 with TRBJ2-7; no clear D. Germline V lookup: CDR1 MGHDK, CDR2 SYGVNS. Deletions cut 8 bases from V and 3 bases from J, with 14 bases between. There are 13 residues in the CDR3. The CDR3 is CASPTRNDYEQYF. The CDR3 DNA is TGTGCCAGCCCGACACGTAATGACTACGAGCAGTACTTC.

Written as DNA, the CDR3 is TGTGCCTGGACTAACTTTGGAGGCCTCTCCTACGAGCAGTACTTC. This codes for CAWTNFGGLSYEQYF. V usage is TRBV30 and J usage is TRBJ2-7, with TRBD2 as a possible D gene (5 bases). Germline V gene lookup returns CDR1 GTSNPN and CDR2 SVGIG (reference sequence). CDR3 size: 15 residues. V lost 4 bases to trimming and J lost 0 bases, with 16 bases between them.

This clonotype occurred many times. CDR3 in amino acids: CSVERLQNIQYF. In DNA form, the CDR3 reads TGCAGCGTTGAAAGACTACAAAACATTCAGTACTTC. This rearrangement joins TRBV29-1 to TRBJ2-4; tentative D call: TRBD2 (5 bases). Trimming removed 2 bases at V and 5 bases at J, with 7 bases between. Germline V gives CDR1 SQVTM, CDR2 ANQGSEA. The CDR3 extends over 12 amino acids.

This clonotype came up a few times. The V and J genes are TRBV28 and TRBJ1-5; weak D call: TRBD1 (5 bases). The CDR3 sequence is 16 residues long. Trimming took off 1 base at V and 9 bases at J, with 19 bases between the two ends. Germline assignment: CDR1 MDHEN and CDR2 SYDVKM. The CDR3 bases are TGTGCCAGCAGTTTATTCAGGGCGATTAAGCAGATGCCCCAGCATTTT. Encoded protein: CASSLFRAIKQMPQHF.

This clonotype was observed a handful of times. The V gene is TRBV7-8, the J gene TRBJ2-1; TRBD2 aligns across 14 bases. Germline CDR1 is SGHVS and CDR2 is FQNEAQ. This CDR3 has 18 residues. V was pared by 4 bases and J by 7 bases, with 12 bases of the junction left unmatched. CDR3 DNA sequence: TGTGCCAGCAGCTCCGGGACTAGCGGGAGAGGTGGGGGAAATGAGCAGTTCTTC. Translating gives CASSSGTSGRGGGNEQFF.

J is TRBJ2-7 and V is TRBV20-1; no clear D gene. Germline CDR1 reads DFQATT; CDR2 reads SNEGSKA (reference sequence). V lost 7 bases, J lost 5 bases, and 18 bases lay in between. The CDR3 totals 13 residues. The DNA for the CDR3 is TGCAGTGTCCAGGCCTCTTGGTCAAACGAGCAGTACTTC. Its translation: CSVQASWSNEQYF.

The rearrangement links TRBV5-1 to TRBJ2-4; either TRBD1 or TRBD2 may supply D (6 bases each). Germline V gene sequence: CDR1 SGHRS, CDR2 YFSETQ. The V and J ends lost 0 bases and 0 bases respectively, with 10 bases between them. This CDR3 spans 16 amino acids. The CDR3 region has the DNA TGCGCCAGCAGCTTGGAGGGGGGCCTAGCCAAAAACATTCAGTACTTC. Its protein is CASSLEGGLAKNIQYF.

The CDR3 nucleotides read TGTGCCAGCAAGGGCGGGAGCCTCCACGAGCAGTACTTC. Its protein product is CASKGGSLHEQYF. The chain is built from TRBV27 and TRBJ2-7; 7 nucleotides line up with TRBD2. Germline V gene lookup returns CDR1 MNHEY and CDR2 SMNVEV (reference sequence). The junction had 8 bases not matched to a gene; V was cut back by 7 bases and J by 5 bases. The CDR3 totals 13 residues.

J is TRBJ2-7 and V is TRBV21-1; the table's D call, TRBD2, has no DNA check behind it. TRBV21-1 is shown as a pseudogene. The CDR3 is made up of 15 amino acids. CDR3 bases: TGTGCCAGCAGCTTTAAACCCCCCGCGGTCGACGAGCAGTACTTC. The encoded protein is CASSFKPPAVDEQYF.

This clonotype was counted many times. This rearrangement joins TRBV7-8 to TRBJ2-7; no firm D call. The germline V and J ends were trimmed by 3 bases and 5 bases, with 8 bases remaining between them. The germline CDR1 and CDR2 sequences are SGHVS and FQNEAQ. The CDR3 runs to 12 residues. CDR3 sequence (DNA): TGTGCCAGCAGCTTGATCCCCAACGAGCAGTACTTC. This encodes CASSLIPNEQYF.

This clonotype turned up a few times. This rearrangement joins TRBV20-1 to TRBJ2-3; D ambiguous. The germline V gene encodes CDR1 DFQATT and CDR2 SNEGSKA (reference sequence). The CDR3 is made up of 12 amino acids. Trimming left V 6 bases short and J 6 bases short, with 13 bases between. CDR3 sequence: CSAPGDEDTQYF. The CDR3 DNA sequence: TGCAGTGCCCCAGGAGATGAGGATACGCAGTATTTT.

This clonotype was seen a few times. The chain recombines TRBV20-1 with TRBJ2-7; 8 nucleotides align to TRBD2. The CDR3 has 13 residues. Germline V CDR1 and CDR2: DFQATT, SNEGSKA (reference sequence). This CDR3 reads CGGRTSGSYEQYF. As DNA, the CDR3 is TGCGGGGGGCGAACTAGCGGCTCCTACGAGCAGTACTTC.

A few counts support this clonotype. This chain joins TRBV10-3 and TRBJ2-5; D uncertain. V dropped 4 bases and J dropped 3 bases, with 6 bases sitting between them. Germline V gives CDR1 ENHRY, CDR2 SYGVKD. The CDR3 spans 12 residues. The CDR3 DNA is TGTGCCATCAGTGGATTCGAAGAGACCCAGTACTTC. Protein sequence: CAISGFEETQYF.

This clonotype was counted only a few times. The genes are TRBV28 and TRBJ2-7; TRBD1 matches at 8 bases. The CDR3 has 15 residues. The trim removed 5 bases at V and 0 bases at J, leaving 6 bases unmatched. Germline V lookup: CDR1 MDHEN, CDR2 SYDVKM. For the CDR3, the DNA is TGTGCCAGCAGTCCTCGACAGGGGATCTCCTACGAGCAGTACTTC. Translation gives CASSPRQGISYEQYF. The full variable domain, in which reference TRBV28 and TRBJ2-7 provide the parts outside the CDR3, is DVKVTQSSRYLVKRTGEKVFLECVQDMDHENMFWYRQDPGLGLRLIYFSYDVKMKEKGDIPEGYSVSREKKERFSLILESASTNQTSMYLCASSPRQGISYEQYFGPGTRLTVT.

This clonotype was detected a few times. The CDR3 is CASSVAPPSGAGETQYF. CDR3 nucleotides: TGTGCCAGCAGCGTAGCGCCCCCTTCGGGAGCTGGGGAGACCCAGTACTTC. This chain connects TRBV9 to TRBJ2-5; a possible D gene is TRBD2 (6 bases). V was trimmed by 0 bases and J by 5 bases, leaving 20 bases between them. Germline loops: CDR1 SGDLS, CDR2 YYNGEE. The CDR3 contains 17 residues.

This clonotype was found a few times. This chain joins TRBV25-1 and TRBJ1-1, with 9 positions matching TRBD1. The CDR3 consists of 14 residues. The V gene's germline CDR1 is MGHDK and CDR2 SYGVNS. V shed 6 bases and J 6 bases; nucleotides not matched to a gene: 8. The CDR3 sequence: CASRTQGARAEAFF. The CDR3, as DNA: TGTGCCAGCAGAACACAGGGGGCGCGAGCTGAAGCTTTCTTT.